The clone carrying this T cell receptor beta chain is a singleton in its sample. CDR3 size: 16 residues. Germline CDR1 SGHVS, CDR2 FQNEAQ. The ends were cut back, 4 bases at V and 4 bases at J, with 18 bases in the middle. Libraries were prepared by immunoSEQ multiplex PCR; TCRdb keeps only in-frame clonotypes and omits some of them. The table has approximately 1.4 million clones, around 98% seen once. The entry originates in a study of shared clonotypes between healthy human individuals. Study-level information: Each donor's CD4 naive and CD4 memory cells filled three plates apiece, CD8 naive two, and CD8 memory one.

The specimen was naive CD4+ T cells sorted from blood. The subset here: CD45RA+ positively selected. V and J are TRBV7-8 and TRBJ2-3, with D perhaps matching TRBD2 (5 bases). The TCR was taken from a man aged 25 to 45 in good health. CDR3 coding DNA: TGTGCCAGCAGCTACCGCCCCGGGGATCGGGCAGATACGCAGTATTTT. Its translation: CASSYRPGDRADTQYF.